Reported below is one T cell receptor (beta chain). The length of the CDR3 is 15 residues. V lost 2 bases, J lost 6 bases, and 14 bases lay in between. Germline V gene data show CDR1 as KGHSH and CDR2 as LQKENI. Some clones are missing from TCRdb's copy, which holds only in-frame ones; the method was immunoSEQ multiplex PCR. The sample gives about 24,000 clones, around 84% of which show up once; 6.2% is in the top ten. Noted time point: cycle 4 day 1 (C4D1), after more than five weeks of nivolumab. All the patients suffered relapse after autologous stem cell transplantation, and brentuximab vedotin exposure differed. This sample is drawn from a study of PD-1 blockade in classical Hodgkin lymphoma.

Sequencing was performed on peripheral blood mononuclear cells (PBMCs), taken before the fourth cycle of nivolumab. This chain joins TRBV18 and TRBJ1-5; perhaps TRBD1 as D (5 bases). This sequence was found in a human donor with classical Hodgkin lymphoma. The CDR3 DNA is TGTGCCAGCTCACCAAGTCCAATAGGGGCTCAGCCCCAGCATTTT. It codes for CASSPSPIGAQPQHF.